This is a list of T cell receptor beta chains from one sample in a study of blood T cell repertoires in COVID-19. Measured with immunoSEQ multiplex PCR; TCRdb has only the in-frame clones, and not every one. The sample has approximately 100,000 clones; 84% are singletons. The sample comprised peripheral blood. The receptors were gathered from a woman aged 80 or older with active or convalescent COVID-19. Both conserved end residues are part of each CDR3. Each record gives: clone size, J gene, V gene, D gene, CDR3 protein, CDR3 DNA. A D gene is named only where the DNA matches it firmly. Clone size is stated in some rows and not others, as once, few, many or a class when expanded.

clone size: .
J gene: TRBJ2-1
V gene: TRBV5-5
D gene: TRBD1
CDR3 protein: CASGLGGTGTYNEQFF
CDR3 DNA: TGTGCCAGCGGCCTAGGAGGGACAGGGACCTACAATGAGCAGTTCTTC

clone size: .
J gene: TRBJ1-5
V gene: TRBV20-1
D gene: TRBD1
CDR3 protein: CSASPSQTGGNQPQHF
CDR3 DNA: TGCAGTGCTAGTCCCTCCCAAACAGGGGGCAACCAGCCCCAGCATTTT

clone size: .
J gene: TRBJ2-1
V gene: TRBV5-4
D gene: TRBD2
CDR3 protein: CASSIIAGNNEQFF
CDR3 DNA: TGTGCCAGCAGCATAATAGCGGGGAACAATGAGCAGTTCTTC

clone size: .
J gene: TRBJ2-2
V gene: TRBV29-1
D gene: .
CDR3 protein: CSVRAGRTGELFF
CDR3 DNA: TGCAGCGTTCGGGCAGGGCGCACCGGGGAGCTGTTTTTT

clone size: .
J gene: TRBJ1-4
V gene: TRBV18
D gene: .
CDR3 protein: CASSVTYRVGEKLFF
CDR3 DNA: TGTGCCAGCTCTGTTACCTACAGGGTAGGTGAAAAACTGTTTTTT

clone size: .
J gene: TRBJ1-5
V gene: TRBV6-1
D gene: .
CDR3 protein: CASSEGGHSNQPQHF
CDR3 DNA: TGTGCCAGCAGTGAGGGGGGGCACAGCAATCAGCCCCAGCATTTT

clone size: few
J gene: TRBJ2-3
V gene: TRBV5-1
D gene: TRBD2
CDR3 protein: CASSPGGLAGGPRTDTQYF
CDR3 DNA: TGCGCCAGCAGCCCGGGGGGTCTAGCGGGAGGGCCACGGACAGATACGCAGTATTTT

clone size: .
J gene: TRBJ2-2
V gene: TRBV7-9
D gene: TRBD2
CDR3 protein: CASSPGGLAGVGGELFF
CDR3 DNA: TGTGCCAGCAGCCCCGGTGGACTAGCGGGAGTAGGCGGGGAGCTGTTTTTT

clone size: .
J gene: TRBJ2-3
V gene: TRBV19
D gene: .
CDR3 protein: CATRQGPADTQYF
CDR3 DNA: TGTGCCACTCGGCAGGGCCCCGCAGATACGCAGTATTTT

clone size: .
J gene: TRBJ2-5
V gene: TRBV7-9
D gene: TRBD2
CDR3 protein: CASSGEGLRDGTETQYF
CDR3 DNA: TGTGCCAGCAGCGGGGAGGGGTTGCGGGATGGTACGGAGACCCAGTACTTC

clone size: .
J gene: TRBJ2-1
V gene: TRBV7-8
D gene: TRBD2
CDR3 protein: CASSLREGPYNEQFF
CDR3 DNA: TGTGCCAGCAGCTTACGGGAGGGCCCCTACAATGAGCAGTTCTTC

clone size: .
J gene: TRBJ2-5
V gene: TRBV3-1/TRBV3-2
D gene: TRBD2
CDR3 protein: CASSHSRTSLGQETQYF
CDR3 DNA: TGTGCCAGCAGCCACTCCAGGACTAGCTTGGGCCAAGAGACCCAGTACTTC

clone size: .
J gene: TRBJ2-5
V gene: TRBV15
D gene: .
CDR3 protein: CATSRDLIETQYF
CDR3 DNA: TGTGCCACCAGCAGAGACCTTATAGAGACCCAGTACTTC

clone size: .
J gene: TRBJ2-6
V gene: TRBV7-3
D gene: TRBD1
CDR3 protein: CASRQGSGANVLTF
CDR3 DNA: TGTGCCAGCAGACAGGGGAGTGGGGCCAACGTCCTGACTTTC

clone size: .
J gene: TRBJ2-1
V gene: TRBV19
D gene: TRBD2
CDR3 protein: CASRAGESYNEQFF
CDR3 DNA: TGTGCCAGTAGAGCGGGAGAGTCGTACAATGAGCAGTTCTTC

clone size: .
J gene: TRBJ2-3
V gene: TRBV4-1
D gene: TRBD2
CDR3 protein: CASSKLAGSGDTQYF
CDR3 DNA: TGCGCCAGCAGCAAACTAGCGGGATCAGGAGATACGCAGTATTTT

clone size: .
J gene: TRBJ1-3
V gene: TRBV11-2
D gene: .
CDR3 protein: CGSSGNTIYF
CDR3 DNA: TGCGGGAGCTCTGGAAACACCATATATTTT

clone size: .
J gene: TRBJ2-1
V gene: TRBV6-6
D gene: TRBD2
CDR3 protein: CASSPRTSSSSYNEQFF
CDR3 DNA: TGTGCCAGCAGTCCCCGGACTAGCTCAAGCTCCTACAATGAGCAGTTCTTC

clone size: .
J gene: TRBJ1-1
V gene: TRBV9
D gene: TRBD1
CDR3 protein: CASSPRQGMNTEAFF
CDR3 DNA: TGTGCCAGCAGCCCTCGACAGGGCATGAACACTGAAGCTTTCTTT

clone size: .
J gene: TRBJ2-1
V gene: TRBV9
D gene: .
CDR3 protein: CASSATGHSDEQFF
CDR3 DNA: TGTGCCAGCAGCGCTACGGGACACAGCGATGAGCAGTTCTTC

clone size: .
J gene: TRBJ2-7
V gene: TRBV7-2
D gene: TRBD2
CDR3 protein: CASSLGTSGRKGYEQYF
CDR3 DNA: TGTGCCAGCAGCTTAGGGACTAGCGGGAGGAAGGGTTACGAGCAGTACTTC

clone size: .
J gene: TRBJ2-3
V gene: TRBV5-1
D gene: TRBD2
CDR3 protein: CASSSEGTSGTDTQYF
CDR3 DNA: TGCGCCAGCAGCTCAGAAGGGACTAGCGGCACAGATACGCAGTATTTT

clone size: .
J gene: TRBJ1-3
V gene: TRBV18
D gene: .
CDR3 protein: CASSPARSLSGNTIYF
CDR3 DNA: TGTGCCAGCTCACCCGCTCGAAGCCTCTCTGGAAACACCATATATTTT

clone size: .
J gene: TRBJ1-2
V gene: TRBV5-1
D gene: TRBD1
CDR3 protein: CASSFRDRTLNYGYTF
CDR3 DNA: TGCGCCAGCAGCTTCAGGGACAGGACCCTTAACTATGGCTACACCTTC